The 6 T cell receptor beta chains presented below share a single source sample, sequenced in a study of cytomegalovirus exposure and HLA in healthy donors (dated by TCRdb to between 2016 and 2019). The library was prepared using the immunoSEQ multiplex PCR assay. For the multiplex PCR, a mixture combining 60 forward primers for TCR Vbeta segments and 13 reverse primers for TCR Jbeta segments was used. This immuneACCESS table, as held by TCRdb, lists in-frame sequences with V and J called but not all clones. Of the missing ones, under half trace to an unresolved V gene in checked studies; the others have no known cause. This sample has 250,000 or so clones in its table, and more than 75% of those were observed once. The top ten constitute 1% to 1.5% of the sample. Sequences were obtained from PBMCs. These receptors all come from a human donor in good health.

This clone appeared a few times. V usage is TRBV15 and J usage is TRBJ2-3; 11 nucleotides agree with TRBD1. Trimming took 3 bases from V and 6 from J; bases not matched to a gene: 8. Germline V gives CDR1 LNHNV, CDR2 YYDKDF (reference sequence). There are 16 residues in the CDR3. CDR3 loop: CATSRRTGGEGDTQYF. DNA of the CDR3: TGTGCCACCAGCAGGAGGACAGGGGGCGAGGGGGATACGCAGTATTTT.

This clone was recorded once. The chain employs TRBV28 and TRBJ2-7; TRBD2 matches 8 bases. Losses at the gene ends were 6 bases for V and 4 bases for J; bases not matched to a gene: 11. Germline values: CDR1 MDHEN, CDR2 SYDVKM. The CDR3 extends over 15 amino acids. Here the CDR3 DNA reads TGTGCCAGCAGCCCCGGCGGTTCTAGCGGGTACGAGCAGTACTTC. The encoded protein is CASSPGGSSGYEQYF.

This chain connects TRBV27 to TRBJ2-4; maybe TRBD2 (6 bases). The V end lost 3 bases, the J end lost 4 bases, and 13 bases lay between the germline ends. Germline loops: CDR1 MNHEY, CDR2 SMNVEV (reference sequence). The CDR3 runs 15 residues. The CDR3 sequence: CASSFASGQKNIQYF. The CDR3 bases are TGTGCCAGCAGTTTTGCCAGCGGGCAAAAAAACATTCAGTACTTC.

This sequence joins TRBV5-1 and TRBJ2-7, with D possibly matching TRBD2 (6 bases). V gave up 0 bases and J gave up 5 bases, with 9 bases separating them. Germline V gene sequence: CDR1 SGHRS, CDR2 YFSETQ. The CDR3 runs 13 residues. The CDR3 region is CASSLVGGNEQYF. Written as DNA, the CDR3 is TGCGCCAGCAGCTTGGTGGGGGGAAACGAGCAGTACTTC.

The rearrangement links TRBV13 to TRBJ2-7, with TRBD1 identical over 9 bases. In germline, CDR1 is PRHDT, CDR2 FYEKMQ (reference sequence). The V segment lost 4 bases and the J segment 5 bases; nucleotides outside the gene matches: 9. The CDR3 has 15 amino acids. The CDR3 here is CASSSSGTGFNEQYF. Here the CDR3 DNA reads TGTGCCAGCAGCTCCTCCGGGACAGGGTTTAACGAGCAGTACTTC.

This chain connects TRBV7-9 to TRBJ2-6, with a weak D call TRBD2 (5 bases). The V and J ends lost 5 bases and 4 bases respectively, with 9 bases between them. The V gene's germline CDR1 is SEHNR and CDR2 FQNEAQ (reference sequence). The CDR3 has 14 residues. CDR3 bases: TGTGCCAGCAGCCTCTCGGGGGGGGCCAACGTCCTGACTTTC. This sequence encodes CASSLSGGANVLTF.